The 21 T cell receptor beta chains below come from one sample, sequenced in a study of OX40 agonist ivuxolimab in advanced cancers. Clones were read by immunoSEQ multiplex PCR, and TCRdb kept only the in-frame ones, dropping some. The table shows around 60,000 clones, with 82% occurring only once. The sample in question was CD4+ or CD8+ T cells sorted from blood, obtained in a trial of the OX40 agonist ivuxolimab. These receptors all come from an adult with an advanced solid tumor such as melanoma, head and neck, liver or kidney cancer.

This clone appeared a few times. The chain carries TRBV7-9 and TRBJ1-2, with 7 bases lining up with TRBD1. Trimming cost V 7 bases and J 7 bases; bases outside gene matches: 12. The CDR3 runs 14 residues. Looked up from germline, CDR1 is SEHNR and CDR2 is FQNEAQ (reference sequence). CDR3 amino acids: CASTQRQGIGGYTF. Written as DNA, the CDR3 is TGTGCCAGCACCCAGCGACAGGGAATCGGTGGCTACACCTTC.

This rearrangement joins TRBV5-5 to TRBJ2-7; perhaps TRBD1 as D (6 bases). CDR3 length equals 12 residues. V was pared by 7 bases and J by 3 bases, with 11 bases between. Per germline, CDR1 SGHKS and CDR2 YYEKEE (reference sequence). The DNA for the CDR3 is TGTGCCAGCGAAGGACAGAGCTACGAGCAGTACTTC. Residues: CASEGQSYEQYF.

The chain joins TRBV5-8 to TRBJ1-5; 9 nucleotides agree with TRBD1. V gave up 4 bases and J gave up 6 bases; unmatched junction bases: 8. CDR1 is SGHTS and CDR2 is YDEGEE in the germline V gene. The CDR3 extends over 15 amino acids. The DNA for the CDR3 is TGTGCCAGCAGCGTGCCGGGACAGGGTCGTCAGCCCCAGCATTTT. Translated: CASSVPGQGRQPQHF.

This chain joins TRBV7-2 and TRBJ1-1; TRBD1 is a possible D gene (5 bases). V lost 3 bases and J lost 8, with 10 bases in between. Per the germline V gene, CDR1 is SGHTA and CDR2 is FQGNSA. CDR3 length equals 12 residues. This CDR3 reads CASSLGRPEAFF. CDR3 coding DNA: TGTGCCAGCAGCTTGGGGCGCCCGGAAGCTTTCTTT. The full variable domain, in which reference TRBV7-2 and TRBJ1-1 provide the parts outside the CDR3, is GAGVSQSPSNKVTEKGKDVELRCDPISGHTALYWYRQSLGQGLEFLIYFQGNSAPDKSGLPSDRFSAERTGGSVSTLTIQRTQQEDSAVYLCASSLGRPEAFFGQGTRLTVV.

The J gene is TRBJ2-7, the V gene TRBV18; 8 nucleotides agree with TRBD1. Trimming cost V 5 bases and J 3 bases; bases outside gene matches: 12. CDR1 and CDR2 from the germline V gene are KGHSH and LQKENI. CDR3 size: 16 residues. The CDR3 is CASSSPVRGHIYEQYF. The CDR3 region has the DNA TGTGCCAGCTCATCCCCAGTCAGGGGGCATATCTACGAGCAGTACTTC.

This clone was recorded once. The chain has TRBV12-5 and TRBJ1-4; D remains unclear. Deletions cut 4 bases from V and 5 bases from J, with 5 bases between. CDR1 and CDR2 (germline): LGHNT, FRNRAP. The CDR3 sequence is 12 residues long. CDR3 sequence reads: CASGSENEKLFF. CDR3 in DNA: TGTGCTAGTGGTTCGGAGAATGAAAAACTGTTTTTT.

This chain links TRBV19 with TRBJ2-1; 7 bases fit TRBD1. CDR1 and CDR2 (germline): LNHDA, SQIVND (reference sequence). The V and J ends lost 6 bases and 5 bases, in that order; junction bases with no gene match: 10. CDR3 length: 15 amino acids. CDR3 nucleotides: TGTGCCAGTAGGCCTACAGGGGTAGCCAACAATGAGCAGTTCTTC. Its protein product is CASRPTGVANNEQFF.

CDR3 nucleotide sequence: TGCGCCACCTCGGACACAGATACGCAGTATTTT. Amino acid sequence: CATSDTDTQYF. The rearrangement joins TRBV5-1 to TRBJ2-3; no clear D gene. Trimming removed 9 bases at V and 2 bases at J, with 7 bases between. Germline V lookup: CDR1 SGHRS, CDR2 YFSETQ. The CDR3 is made up of 11 amino acids.

This chain connects TRBV6-5 to TRBJ1-2, with D possibly matching TRBD1 (5 bases). Germline V gene lookup returns CDR1 MNHEY and CDR2 SVGAGI. V lost 6 bases and J 3 bases, leaving 8 bases between the germline ends. The length of the CDR3 is 12 residues. The CDR3 here is CASSGTYYGYTF. In DNA form, the CDR3 reads TGTGCCAGCAGCGGGACCTACTATGGCTACACCTTC.

The V gene is TRBV18, the J gene TRBJ1-2; the D is unclear. V gave up 0 bases and J gave up 2 bases, with 13 bases separating them. Germline CDR1 is KGHSH and CDR2 is LQKENI. The CDR3 is 16 amino acids. The CDR3 reads CASSPPVRSGNYGYTF. In DNA, the CDR3 is TGTGCCAGCTCACCACCGGTGCGAAGCGGGAACTATGGCTACACCTTC.

The rearrangement uses TRBV6-5 and TRBJ1-2; D is unresolved. CDR1 MNHEY and CDR2 SVGAGI come from the germline V gene. Trimming left V 0 bases short and J 8 bases short, with 10 bases between. The CDR3 extends over 13 amino acids. The CDR3 DNA reads TGTGCCAGCAGTTACTCGTCTCTACGCGGCTACACCTTC. Translating gives CASSYSSLRGYTF.

This clone was detected only a few times. This sequence joins TRBV15 and TRBJ2-3; tentative D call: TRBD1 (6 bases). The ends were cut back, 0 bases at V and 2 bases at J, with 12 bases in the middle. Germline V gene lookup returns CDR1 LNHNV and CDR2 YYDKDF (reference sequence). The CDR3 length is 16 residues. Written as DNA, the CDR3 is TGTGCCACCAGCAGAGAGTCAGGGGCTCCCACAGATACGCAGTATTTT. It yields the protein CATSRESGAPTDTQYF.

This chain connects TRBV9 to TRBJ1-5; no firm D call. With 4 bases removed from V and 0 bases from J, the gap between germline ends came to 11 bases. Germline V gene data show CDR1 as SGDLS and CDR2 as YYNGEE. The CDR3 runs to 15 residues. CDR3 residues: CASSLAGNSNQPQHF. DNA of the CDR3: TGTGCCAGCAGCCTAGCCGGCAATAGCAATCAGCCCCAGCATTTT.

About this clone: Additional DNA sequences in this sample encode the identical CDR3. This chain links TRBV19 with TRBJ2-1; D not certain. V lost 6 bases and J lost 9, with 9 bases in between. Germline values: CDR1 LNHDA, CDR2 SQIVND (reference sequence). CDR3 size: 11 residues. The CDR3 region has the DNA TGTGCCAGTAGCATCAGTGGTGAGCAGTTCTTC. Amino acids: CASSISGEQFF.

The chain combines TRBV21-1 with TRBJ2-5; the listed D gene, TRBD1, was not tested against the DNA. TRBV21-1 is assigned pseudogene status. This CDR3 region has 17 residues. The CDR3, as DNA: TGTGCCAGCAGCCCTCGAACGGGACAGGGCGACCAAGAGACCCAGTACTTC. It is translated as CASSPRTGQGDQETQYF.

The DNA for the CDR3 is TGTGCCAGCCGGACTAGCGGAACCTACGAGCAGTACTTC. This codes for CASRTSGTYEQYF. The rearrangement joins TRBV2 to TRBJ2-7, with 10 bases matching TRBD2. From germline, CDR1 is SNHLY and CDR2 FYNNEI. Germline trimming cut 8 bases from V and 2 bases from J; bases unmatched to any gene: 3. The CDR3 runs to 13 residues. The whole variable domain, remainder taken from reference TRBV2 and TRBJ2-7, is EPEVTQTPSHQVTQMGQEVILRCVPISNHLYFYWYRQILGQKVEFLVSFYNNEISEKSEIFDDQFSVERPDGSNFTLKIRSTKLEDSAMYFCASRTSGTYEQYFGPGTRLTVT.

This clone was recorded a few times. The rearrangement links TRBV19 to TRBJ2-7; D call uncertain. Looked up from germline, CDR1 is LNHDA and CDR2 is SQIVND (reference sequence). This CDR3 has 14 amino acids. Trimming took 5 bases from V and 4 from J, leaving 15 bases between them. Here the CDR3 reads CASSPWITSYEQYF. In DNA, the CDR3 is TGTGCCAGTAGTCCATGGATCACATCTTACGAGCAGTACTTC.

The CDR3 protein is CASSPAGTSGITEQYF. CDR3 nucleotides: TGTGCCAGCAGCCCGGCCGGGACTAGCGGGATTACCGAGCAGTACTTC. The chain employs TRBV7-3 and TRBJ2-7; TRBD2 matches at 13 bases. There are 16 residues in the CDR3. The trim removed 5 bases at V and 6 bases at J, leaving 10 bases unmatched. The germline V gene has CDR1 SGHTA and CDR2 FQGTGA.

The genes are TRBV5-8 and TRBJ1-6, with D perhaps TRBD1 (5 bases). Germline V gene lookup returns CDR1 SGHTS and CDR2 YDEGEE. CDR3 length: 15 residues. Trimming removed 4 bases from V and 13 bases from J, with 21 bases in between. The CDR3 sequence: CASSDPGRSTIPLHF. The CDR3 DNA follows: TGTGCCAGCAGCGATCCGGGACGCAGCACCATCCCCCTCCACTTT. Full variable domain (rest looked up from reference TRBV5-8 and TRBJ1-6): EAGVTQSPTHLIKTRGQQATLRCSPISGHTSVYWYQQALGLGLQFLLWYDEGEERNRGNFPPRFSGRQFPNYSSELNVNALELEDSALYLCASSDPGRSTIPLHFGNGTRLTVT.

V usage is TRBV2 and J usage is TRBJ2-2, with 11 nucleotides matching TRBD2. The germline gives CDR1 SNHLY, CDR2 FYNNEI. This CDR3 is 15 amino acids long. V was clipped by 4 bases and J by 8 bases; unmatched bases: 6. The CDR3 DNA sequence: TGTGCCAGCAGTGGGATAGCGGGGGGGCCTGGGGAGCTGTTTTTT. Translating gives CASSGIAGGPGELFF.

This clone has only a few counts. The rearrangement uses TRBV7-2 and TRBJ1-5, with D possibly TRBD1 on 6 matching bases. Germline-derived CDR1 and CDR2 are SGHTA and FQGNSA. The V end was cut by 1 base, the J end by 4 bases, with 11 bases between. This CDR3 has 15 amino acids. The CDR3 sequence is CASSLVAGVNQPQHF. DNA of the CDR3: TGTGCCAGCAGCTTAGTGGCAGGGGTTAATCAGCCCCAGCATTTT. Variable domain in full (rest from reference TRBV7-2 and TRBJ1-5): GAGVSQSPSNKVTEKGKDVELRCDPISGHTALYWYRQSLGQGLEFLIYFQGNSAPDKSGLPSDRFSAERTGGSVSTLTIQRTQQEDSAVYLCASSLVAGVNQPQHFGDGTRLSIL.